This entry features one T cell receptor (beta chain) sequence. The sample belongs to a study of chemoradiotherapy in HPV16-positive cancers. The data were produced by immunoSEQ multiplex PCR, yet TCRdb's version contains in-frame clones alone and is incomplete. The sample shows approximately 9,300 clones, roughly 80% of them seen only once. From germline, CDR1 is LGHNA and CDR2 YNFKEQ. CDR3 length equals 16 residues. V was pared by 0 bases and J by 3 bases, with 4 bases of the junction left unmatched. The chain employs TRBV4-2 and TRBJ2-7; TRBD1 aligns across 11 bases. The sample in question was blood, obtained from a patient who underwent chemoradiotherapy. The TCR comes from a human donor with HPV-associated anogenital cancer. The chain's CDR3 is CASSQDRGTGGYEQYF. The CDR3 bases are TGTGCCAGCAGCCAAGATCGAGGGACAGGGGGCTACGAGCAGTACTTC.